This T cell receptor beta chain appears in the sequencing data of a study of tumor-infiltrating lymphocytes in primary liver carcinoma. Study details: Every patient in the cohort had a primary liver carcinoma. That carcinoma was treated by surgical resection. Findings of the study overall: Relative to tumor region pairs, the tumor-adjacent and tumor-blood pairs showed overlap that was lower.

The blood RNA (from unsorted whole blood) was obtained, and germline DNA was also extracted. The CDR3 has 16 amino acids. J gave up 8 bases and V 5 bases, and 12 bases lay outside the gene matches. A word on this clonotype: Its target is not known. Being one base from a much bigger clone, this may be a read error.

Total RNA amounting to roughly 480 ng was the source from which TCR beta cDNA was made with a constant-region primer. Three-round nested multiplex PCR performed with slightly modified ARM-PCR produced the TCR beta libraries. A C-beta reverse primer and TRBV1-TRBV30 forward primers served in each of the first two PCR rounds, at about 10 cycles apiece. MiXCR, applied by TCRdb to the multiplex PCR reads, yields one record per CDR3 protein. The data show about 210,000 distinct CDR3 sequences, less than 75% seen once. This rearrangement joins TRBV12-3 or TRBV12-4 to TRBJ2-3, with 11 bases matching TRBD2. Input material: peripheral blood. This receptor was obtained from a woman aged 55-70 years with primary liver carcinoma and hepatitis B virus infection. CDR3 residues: CASSPGTSGLSGTQYF. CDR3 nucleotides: TGTGCCAGCAGTCCCGGGACTAGCGGTCTCTCCGGTACGCAGTATTTT.